The rows below give T cell receptor beta chains drawn from one sample of a study of cytomegalovirus exposure and HLA in healthy donors. Repertoires were generated with immunoSEQ multiplex PCR, while TCRdb's copy carries only in-frame clones and drops some. The sample lists 85,000 to 100,000 clones; roughly 63% were seen once. Sequencing input: PBMCs. The source is a woman younger than 45 in good health and CMV-seronegative. Both conserved end residues are part of each CDR3. A D gene is named only where the DNA matches it firmly. Clone sizes are given selectively: once, few, many, or a class where the clone is expanded.

>TRBV11-1|TRBD2|TRBJ2-2|NA
TGTGCCAGCAGCTCTAGCGGGAGCACCGGGGAGCTGTTTTTT
CASSSSGSTGELFF
>TRBV5-1|NA|TRBJ1-1|few
TGCGCCAGCAGCTCCTGGACAATGAACACTGAAGCTTTCTTT
CASSSWTMNTEAFF
>TRBV6-5|NA|TRBJ1-2|few
TGTGCCAGCAGCCCGACAATCCTAAACTATGGCTACACCTTC
CASSPTILNYGYTF
>TRBV11-2|NA|TRBJ2-7|few
TGTGCCAGCAGCTTGGTGGCAGGGGGGCGCTACGAGCAGTACTTC
CASSLVAGGRYEQYF
>TRBV4-2|TRBD2|TRBJ2-3|NA
TGTGCCAGCAGCTACGGACTAGCGGGAGCCGAGGGTATATCGGATACGCAGTATTTT
CASSYGLAGAEGISDTQYF
>TRBV6-6|NA|TRBJ1-5|few
TGTGCCAGCAGTTACCGCCAGGCTAATCAGCCCCAGCATTTT
CASSYRQANQPQHF
>TRBV5-1|NA|TRBJ1-5|NA
TGCGCCAGCAGCCCGGAGGAGGGCTTGGGCAATCAGCCCCAGCATTTT
CASSPEEGLGNQPQHF
>TRBV2|TRBD1|TRBJ2-7|few
TGTGCCAGCAGCCGATTTAACAGGGGGCACGAGCAGTACTTC
CASSRFNRGHEQYF
>TRBV19|NA|TRBJ2-7|NA
TGTGCCAGTAGTCCTACTCCAGGCTACGAGCAGTACTTC
CASSPTPGYEQYF
>TRBV28|NA|TRBJ1-1|NA
TGTGCCAGCATAGGAGTCTTTCTTGAAGCTTTCTTT
CASIGVFLEAFF
>TRBV11-2|NA|TRBJ2-1|NA
TGTGCCAGCAGCTTAGCGCGGGACGGTGAGCAGTTCTTC
CASSLARDGEQFF
>TRBV5-1|TRBD1|TRBJ1-1|NA
TGCGCCAGCAGCGCCGGGACAGGATCGAACACTGAAGCTTTCTTT
CASSAGTGSNTEAFF
>TRBV19|TRBD1|TRBJ2-7|once
TGTGCCAGTAGTATCACAGGGGGGTGGTACTTC
CASSITGGWYF
>TRBV7-9|NA|TRBJ1-1|NA
TGTGCCAGCAGAATTACGGGGAACACTGAAGCTTTCTTT
CASRITGNTEAFF
>TRBV20-1|NA|TRBJ2-7|once
TGCAGTGCTAGAGACCCTTACGAGCAGTACTTC
CSARDPYEQYF
>TRBV5-1|NA|TRBJ1-4|few
TGCGCCAGCAGCGTACCGGACAGAACCCCAACTAATGAAAAACTGTTTTTT
CASSVPDRTPTNEKLFF
>TRBV5-3|TRBD2|TRBJ2-1|NA
TGTGCCAGAAGCCCCGGGACTAGCGGGGTCAATGAGCAGTTCTTC
CARSPGTSGVNEQFF
>TRBV5-1|NA|TRBJ2-7|NA
TGCGCCAGCAGCTTGTCTCACGAGCAGTACTTC
CASSLSHEQYF
>TRBV10-3|TRBD1|TRBJ1-2|NA
TGTGCCACCAAGTCCCGGGACAGGGACGAGAACTATGGCTACACCTTC
CATKSRDRDENYGYTF
>TRBV29-1|TRBD1|TRBJ2-6|NA
TGCAGCGCTGGGACAGGGGCGGGGGGGGCCAACGTCCTGACTTTC
CSAGTGAGGANVLTF
>TRBV7-9|NA|TRBJ1-2|NA
TGTGCCAGCAGCTTACCCGGGCAGGGCCGCGGCTACACCTTC
CASSLPGQGRGYTF
>TRBV11-2|NA|TRBJ2-7|NA
TGTGCCAGCAGCACGAGTGTCTCCGAGCAGTACTTC
CASSTSVSEQYF
>TRBV19|NA|TRBJ1-5|NA
TGTGCCAGTAGCGGCCGGGACACCAGCAATCAGCCCCAGCATTTT
CASSGRDTSNQPQHF